This is a list of T cell receptor beta chains from one sample in a study of blood T cell repertoires in COVID-19. Produced via immunoSEQ multiplex PCR; TCRdb's table is partial and in-frame only. The sample records 250,000 to 350,000 clones, approximately 85% being singletons. The sample was peripheral blood. Receptors were obtained from a woman in her 50s with acute or convalescent COVID-19. Each CDR3 is given with its conserved first and last residue. D genes are given only for firm matches. A clone size is listed for some rows: how often the clone was seen (once, few, many), or a class if it is expanded.

CDR3 DNA,CDR3 protein,clone size,CDR3 length,J gene,D gene,V gene
TGTGCCAGCAGCTCTAGCGGGAGGTGGGAGACCCAGTACTTC,CASSSSGRWETQYF,.,14,TRBJ2-5,TRBD2,TRBV7-2
TGTGCCAGCGGCAGGACGAACACCGGGGAGCTGTTTTTT,CASGRTNTGELFF,few,13,TRBJ2-2,.,TRBV7-3
TGTGCCAGCTCACCTGGGACTAGGTTCGCGACAGATACGCAGTATTTT,CASSPGTRFATDTQYF,once,16,TRBJ2-3,TRBD2,TRBV18
TGTGCCAGCAGCGCCAGGGCAGGGGGCACAGATACGCAGTATTTT,CASSARAGGTDTQYF,once,15,TRBJ2-3,.,TRBV9
TGTGCCAGTAGTACAAGGGGAGGGCCTCGGAATGAGCAGTTCTTC,CASSTRGGPRNEQFF,.,15,TRBJ2-1,TRBD2,TRBV19
TGTGCCAGCAGCCAAGGTGGCGGGAGGGCCCCAAGTGAGCAGTTCTTC,CASSQGGGRAPSEQFF,.,16,TRBJ2-1,TRBD2,TRBV6-6
TGTGCCAGCTCACCACGAGGGACAGGGGATGGCTACACCTTC,CASSPRGTGDGYTF,.,14,TRBJ1-2,TRBD1,TRBV18
TGTGCCAGCTCACCGACAGATAGCACAGATACGCAGTATTTT,CASSPTDSTDTQYF,.,14,TRBJ2-3,.,TRBV18
TGTGCCAGCAGTAAGTTGAGTGAAAAACTGTTTTTT,CASSKLSEKLFF,.,12,TRBJ1-4,.,TRBV7-9
TGTGCCAGCAGTTTATCCCCTAGCGGGAGATCCCGCGAGCAGTACTTC,CASSLSPSGRSREQYF,.,16,TRBJ2-7,TRBD2,TRBV27
TGTGCCAGCAGCCCTGTAATAGCGGGAGGAGAGCAGTACTTC,CASSPVIAGGEQYF,.,14,TRBJ2-7,TRBD2,TRBV5-4
TGCGCCAGCAGTGACTGCAGAAACATTCAGTACTTC,CASSDCRNIQYF,.,12,TRBJ2-4,.,TRBV10-1
TGCGCCAGCAGCCCAGGGACAGCGAACACTGAAGCTTTCTTT,CASSPGTANTEAFF,.,14,TRBJ1-1,TRBD1,TRBV4-3
TGTGCCAGCGCCAGACAGGGGATTAACTATGGCTACACCTTC,CASARQGINYGYTF,.,14,TRBJ1-2,TRBD1,TRBV28
TGTGCCAGCAGTTCTCCCGGGACAGGAAATGAAAAACTGTTTTTT,CASSSPGTGNEKLFF,.,15,TRBJ1-4,TRBD1,TRBV28
TGTGCCAGCAGTTCCGGGCGGGATGCCACAGAGACCCAGTACTTC,CASSSGRDATETQYF,.,15,TRBJ2-5,.,TRBV6-2/TRBV6-3
TGTGCCAGCAGTCTGGGACAGGGGTATGGCTACACCTTC,CASSLGQGYGYTF,.,13,TRBJ1-2,TRBD1,TRBV28
TGTGCCAGCTCACCACGGGCAGGGGGACCTGGGGCCAACGTCCTGACTTTC,CASSPRAGGPGANVLTF,.,17,TRBJ2-6,TRBD1,TRBV18
TGTGCCAGTAAAGCGGGGGGGGTCACTGAAGCTTTCTTT,CASKAGGVTEAFF,.,13,TRBJ1-1,.,TRBV6-5
TGTGCCAGCAGCTTAGCGGCCCAGGGTTATCAGCCCCAGCATTTT,CASSLAAQGYQPQHF,.,15,TRBJ1-5,.,TRBV7-2
TGTGCCAGCAGCCCAGGACTAGCGGGATCCAATGAGCAGTTCTTC,CASSPGLAGSNEQFF,.,15,TRBJ2-1,TRBD2,TRBV7-2
TGTGCCAGTAGTATAGTTCGACAGGCGCTGAAATCAGGCTACACCTTC,CASSIVRQALKSGYTF,once,16,TRBJ1-2,.,TRBV19
TGTGCCAGCAAGGGGGAACTAGCGGGAGGATACATTCAGTACTTC,CASKGELAGGYIQYF,.,15,TRBJ2-4,TRBD2,TRBV27
TGTGCCAGCAGCCAAGTTGCGGGAGGTCGCCAAGAGACCCAGTACTTC,CASSQVAGGRQETQYF,.,16,TRBJ2-5,TRBD2,TRBV14
TGCGCCAGCAGCCAAGACCCAGGAATGAACACTGAAGCTTTCTTT,CASSQDPGMNTEAFF,.,15,TRBJ1-1,.,TRBV4-1
TGTGCCAGCAGGGGGGGTACTAGGTTGTCCAATGAGCAGTTCTTC,CASRGGTRLSNEQFF,.,15,TRBJ2-1,.,TRBV7-2
TGTGCCAGCAGCGAACAGGGATATAGCAATCAGCCCCAGCATTTT,CASSEQGYSNQPQHF,few,15,TRBJ1-5,.,TRBV9
TGTGCCAGCAGTTACTGGGGGGATTATCGTTCACCCCTCCACTTT,CASSYWGDYRSPLHF,.,15,TRBJ1-6,.,TRBV6-2/TRBV6-3
TGTGCCTGGACCCCCTTCACAGATACGCAGTATTTT,CAWTPFTDTQYF,.,12,TRBJ2-3,.,TRBV30
TGTGCCAGCAGTGCGGGGGTTGGAAAACTGTTTTTT,CASSAGVGKLFF,.,12,TRBJ1-4,.,TRBV2
TGCGCCAGCAGCCACACCGGACTAGCGGGAAGTGATGAGCAGTTCTTC,CASSHTGLAGSDEQFF,.,16,TRBJ2-1,TRBD2,TRBV4-3
TGTGCCAGCAGTACGCGACAGGGAGGACGGCAGCCCCAGCATTTT,CASSTRQGGRQPQHF,.,15,TRBJ1-5,TRBD1,TRBV27
TGCGCCAGCAGCTTGGAAGGCCGCGGCACTGAAGCTTTCTTT,CASSLEGRGTEAFF,.,14,TRBJ1-1,.,TRBV5-1
TGTGCCAGCAGATTGGACAGGGGGCGTCGAATCGCCGGGGAGCTGTTTTTT,CASRLDRGRRIAGELFF,.,17,TRBJ2-2,TRBD1,TRBV7-8
TGCAGCGCAGACAGGGAGAAGGCAGATACGCAGTATTTT,CSADREKADTQYF,.,13,TRBJ2-3,TRBD1,TRBV29-1
TGTGCCAGCAGAGGCCCTGAAAGCGGGAGTGGGTACGAGCAGTACTTC,CASRGPESGSGYEQYF,.,16,TRBJ2-7,TRBD2,TRBV2
TGTGCCAGTTCTTCCCGCGGGGGGAGGACGGCCAAAAACATTCAGTACTTC,CASSSRGGRTAKNIQYF,.,17,TRBJ2-4,TRBD2,TRBV19
TGTGCCAGCAGCATCAGCGGGAGCCCGGGGGAGACCCAGTACTTC,CASSISGSPGETQYF,.,15,TRBJ2-5,TRBD2,TRBV7-8
TGTGCTAGTGGTTTGGTCGTCGGGTACCGGGGAGTTGAAGCTTTCTTT,CASGLVVGYRGVEAFF,.,16,TRBJ1-1,.,TRBV12-5
TGTGCCAGCAGCTTAACTAGCGGGAGACGTAATGAGCAGTTCTTC,CASSLTSGRRNEQFF,.,15,TRBJ2-1,TRBD2,TRBV5-4
TGTGCCAGCAGCTTACACGCAGGGGTGAGTGCGGGCAATCAGCCCCAGCATTTT,CASSLHAGVSAGNQPQHF,.,18,TRBJ1-5,.,TRBV7-8
TGCGCCAGCAGCTTGACAGCCAACACCGGGGAGCTGTTTTTT,CASSLTANTGELFF,.,14,TRBJ2-2,.,TRBV5-1
TGTGCCAGCAGTGACAGCAGGGACACAGATACGCAGTATTTT,CASSDSRDTDTQYF,.,14,TRBJ2-3,.,TRBV25-1
TGTGCCAGCAGTCGGGACAGGGGGAACCATCAGCCCCAGCATTTT,CASSRDRGNHQPQHF,.,15,TRBJ1-5,TRBD1,TRBV6-5
TGTGCCAGCAGCTTGAGGGTTGGTGGGGAGCTGTTTTTT,CASSLRVGGELFF,.,13,TRBJ2-2,.,TRBV11-2
TGTGCCAGCAGCCACTCCGGACTAAACGATGAGCAGTTCTTC,CASSHSGLNDEQFF,.,14,TRBJ2-1,.,TRBV16
TGTGCCAGCAGACGGACAGGGAACACTGAAGCTTTCTTT,CASRRTGNTEAFF,.,13,TRBJ1-1,TRBD1,TRBV6-4
TGCAGCGTTGAAATGCAGGGCCCCCCTGAAGCTTTCTTT,CSVEMQGPPEAFF,.,13,TRBJ1-1,.,TRBV29-1
TGTGCCAGCAGCTTAACGGGAGCCGATGGGTACGAGCAGTACTTC,CASSLTGADGYEQYF,.,15,TRBJ2-7,.,TRBV7-3
TGCAGCGTTGAAGATGGGACATGGACCTACGAGCAGTACTTC,CSVEDGTWTYEQYF,.,14,TRBJ2-7,.,TRBV29-1
TGTGCCAGCAGCTTAATGCAGTCTGAAGAGACCCAGTACTTC,CASSLMQSEETQYF,.,14,TRBJ2-5,.,TRBV7-3
TGTGCCAGCAGCTCAGGAACTAGCGGGAGGGCGGCAAGCACAGATACGCAGTATTTT,CASSSGTSGRAASTDTQYF,once,19,TRBJ2-3,TRBD2,TRBV11-2